A selection of T cell receptor beta chains follows, all from one sample in a study of early T cells in non-severe SARS-CoV-2 infection. MiXCR, applied by TCRdb to the 5' RACE reads, yields one record per CDR3 protein. The repertoire has around 28,000 distinct CDR3 sequences, around 3.9% of them found once; the top ten carry approximately 4.4%. The sequenced material came from whole blood. The origin of the receptors is an adult who was a healthcare worker with PCR-confirmed SARS-CoV-2 infection or an uninfected control (not recorded which). CDR3s include the opening cysteine and the closing phenylalanine or tryptophan. D genes are given only for firm matches. Clone size is shown for a subset of rows, as once, few, many or a class of expanded clone.

size	V	J	D	length	CDR3	DNA
many	TRBV28	TRBJ1-2	.	13	CASSLQAAYGYTF	TGTGCCAGCAGTTTACAGGCCGCTTATGGCTACACCTTC
many	TRBV28	TRBJ2-7	.	13	CASSYDRSYEQYF	TGTGCCAGCAGTTACGACAGGAGCTACGAGCAGTACTTC
many	TRBV28	TRBJ1-2	.	13	CASSQPSVYGYTF	TGTGCCAGCAGCCAGCCCTCCGTTTATGGCTACACCTTC
many	TRBV4-1	TRBJ2-1	.	15	CASSQVFQGFDEQFF	TGCGCCAGCAGCCAAGTCTTTCAGGGGTTCGATGAGCAGTTCTTC
many	TRBV28	TRBJ1-3	TRBD1	15	CASSSGAGGRNTIYF	TGTGCCAGCAGTTCAGGAGCAGGGGGCAGAAACACCATATATTTT
.	TRBV10-3	TRBJ2-1	TRBD2	16	CAISESLGGRADEQFF	TGTGCCATCAGTGAGTCGTTAGGCGGGAGGGCGGATGAGCAGTTCTTC
few	TRBV6-1	TRBJ2-5	TRBD1	16	CASSSGTGVHQETQYF	TGTGCCAGCAGTTCCGGGACAGGGGTACACCAAGAGACCCAGTACTTC
many	TRBV7-2	TRBJ2-1	.	14	CASSLSHQYNEQFF	TGTGCCAGCAGCTTATCCCACCAATACAATGAGCAGTTCTTC
many	TRBV2	TRBJ1-1	.	11	CASSPRNRAFF	TGTGCCAGCTCCCCTAGGAATAGAGCTTTCTTT
few	TRBV6-1	TRBJ2-3	TRBD2	17	CASSKEGTSGTTDTQYF	TGTGCCAGCAGTAAAGAAGGGACTAGCGGGACAACAGATACGCAGTATTTT
many	TRBV6-2/TRBV6-3	TRBJ2-7	TRBD2	14	CASTPGTSGLEQYF	TGTGCCAGCACCCCCGGGACTAGCGGACTCGAGCAGTACTTC
many	TRBV10-3	TRBJ2-3	.	12	CAISPTTDTQYF	TGTGCCATCAGTCCTACCACAGATACGCAGTATTTT
.	TRBV5-1	TRBJ2-7	TRBD1	13	CASSGTGRYEQYF	TGCGCCAGCAGCGGGACAGGGCGCTACGAGCAGTACTTC
few	TRBV5-1	TRBJ2-1	TRBD2	11	CASSTGGEQFF	TGCGCCAGCAGCACGGGGGGTGAGCAGTTCTTC
many	TRBV7-3	TRBJ2-6	.	15	CASSLNRAGANVLTF	TGTGCCAGCAGCCTGAACAGGGCTGGGGCCAACGTCCTGACTTTC
many	TRBV27	TRBJ2-2	.	14	CASRGAVNTGELFF	TGTGCCAGCCGGGGAGCGGTAAACACCGGGGAGCTGTTTTTT
many	TRBV24-1	TRBJ1-2	.	13	CATSDVDRRGYTF	TGTGCCACCAGTGATGTAGACAGGCGGGGCTACACCTTC
many	TRBV20-1	TRBJ1-5	.	12	CSAHRGNQPQHF	TGCAGTGCTCACCGGGGCAATCAGCCCCAGCATTTT
.	TRBV11-2	TRBJ2-2	.	15	CASSLLASGTGELFF	TGTGCCAGCAGCTTACTAGCATCGGGCACCGGGGAGCTGTTTTTT
many	TRBV19	TRBJ2-7	.	13	CASSLGQSNEQYF	TGTGCCAGTAGCCTCGGACAATCCAACGAGCAGTACTTC
.	TRBV3-1	TRBJ2-1	.	14	CASGHTTPYNEQFF	TGTGCCAGCGGACACACTACGCCCTACAATGAGCAGTTCTTC
many	TRBV5-1	TRBJ2-1	.	15	CASSLAPGADNEQFF	TGCGCCAGCAGCTTGGCCCCAGGGGCCGACAATGAGCAGTTCTTC
few	TRBV6-6	TRBJ2-1	TRBD2	16	CASSYSKSGGGNEQFF	TGTGCCAGCAGTTACTCGAAAAGCGGGGGAGGGAATGAGCAGTTCTTC
.	TRBV6-1	TRBJ1-2	.	16	CASSKAGREANYGYTF	TGTGCCAGCTCCAAGGCCGGCAGGGAAGCTAACTATGGCTACACCTTC
many	TRBV7-6	TRBJ2-3	TRBD2	13	CASSLGEGDTQYF	TGTGCCAGCAGCTTAGGGGAGGGTGATACGCAGTATTTT
many	TRBV9	TRBJ1-6	TRBD1	14	CASSRDSEASPLHF	TGTGCCAGCAGTAGGGACAGCGAGGCTTCACCCCTCCACTTT
few	TRBV5-1	TRBJ2-1	TRBD2	17	CASSLELAGGSYNEQFF	TGCGCCAGCAGCTTGGAACTAGCGGGAGGCTCCTACAATGAGCAGTTCTTC
many	TRBV9	TRBJ2-2	TRBD1	18	CASSLRPGGADTTGELFF	TGTGCCAGCAGCCTACGACCAGGGGGCGCTGACACAACCGGGGAGCTGTTTTTT
many	TRBV11-1	TRBJ2-1	.	16	CASSPSGVGLTKEQFF	TGTGCCAGCAGCCCCTCCGGGGTGGGACTTACTAAGGAGCAGTTCTTC
medium-sized	TRBV29-1	TRBJ2-5	.	12	CSAGDRRETQYF	TGCAGCGCTGGGGATAGGAGAGAGACCCAGTACTTC
many	TRBV12-3/TRBV12-4	TRBJ1-2	TRBD1	13	CASSLDRENGYTF	TGTGCCAGCAGTCTGGACAGGGAAAATGGCTACACCTTC
many	TRBV7-9	TRBJ1-6	.	16	CATQTSRGGYDSPLHF	TGTGCCACCCAAACAAGCCGTGGAGGCTATGATTCACCCCTCCACTTT
few	TRBV19	TRBJ2-7	TRBD2	13	CASSSGSSYEQYF	TGTGCCAGTAGTAGCGGGAGCTCCTACGAGCAGTACTTC
many	TRBV20-1	TRBJ1-5	.	13	CSARGYSNQPQHF	TGCAGTGCCAGGGGATATAGCAATCAGCCCCAGCATTTT
many	TRBV25-1	TRBJ2-7	.	14	CASSGGGTYYEQYF	TGTGCCAGCAGTGGTGGGGGGACTTACTACGAGCAGTACTTC
many	TRBV12-3/TRBV12-4	TRBJ1-5	TRBD1	15	CASSARTGLNQPQHF	TGTGCCAGCAGTGCAAGGACAGGGTTAAATCAGCCCCAGCATTTT
many	TRBV7-9	TRBJ2-5	.	16	CASSQPYREIEETQYF	TGTGCCAGCAGCCAACCCTACAGGGAAATTGAAGAGACCCAGTACTTC
many	TRBV12-3/TRBV12-4	TRBJ2-7	.	12	CASSPRGHEQYF	TGTGCCAGCAGTCCCAGGGGACACGAGCAGTACTTC
many	TRBV29-1	TRBJ1-1	.	13	CSVVRSRSAEAFF	TGCAGCGTTGTTAGGTCCCGGAGCGCTGAAGCTTTCTTT
many	TRBV27	TRBJ1-6	.	14	CASSLYPLVSPLHF	TGTGCCAGCAGTTTATACCCCCTGGTCTCACCCCTCCACTTT
few	TRBV19	TRBJ2-1	TRBD2	13	CASSPGLANEQFF	TGTGCCAGTAGTCCGGGACTAGCTAATGAGCAGTTCTTC
.	TRBV27	TRBJ2-4	.	15	CASSPRPKRRDIQYF	TGTGCCAGCAGTCCCCGGCCAAAGCGGCGGGACATTCAGTACTTC
many	TRBV18	TRBJ2-1	.	15	CASSASESSYNEQFF	TGTGCCAGCTCAGCGAGCGAGAGCTCCTACAATGAGCAGTTCTTC
many	TRBV27	TRBJ1-1	.	13	CASRVHRVTEAFF	TGTGCCAGCAGAGTCCACAGGGTCACTGAAGCTTTCTTT
many	TRBV18	TRBJ2-1	TRBD2	16	CASSLTSGRAHNEQFF	TGTGCCAGCTCACTGACTAGCGGGAGGGCCCACAATGAGCAGTTCTTC
many	TRBV20-1	TRBJ2-3	.	14	CSARDRMGADTQYF	TGCAGTGCTAGAGATCGAATGGGGGCAGATACGCAGTATTTT
few	TRBV20-1	TRBJ1-1	.	13	CSALSGADTEAFF	TGCAGTGCTCTCTCGGGCGCTGACACTGAAGCTTTCTTT
.	TRBV6-6	TRBJ1-1	.	14	CASSPRGAQAEAFF	TGTGCCAGCAGTCCCCGGGGGGCGCAAGCTGAAGCTTTCTTT
medium-sized	TRBV7-6	TRBJ2-1	.	15	CASSLGTALKDEQFF	TGTGCCAGCAGCTTAGGGACGGCTTTAAAGGATGAGCAGTTCTTC
many	TRBV7-9	TRBJ2-2	.	16	CASSLRGKDGTGELFF	TGTGCCAGCAGCTTAAGGGGGAAGGACGGCACCGGGGAGCTGTTTTTT
many	TRBV5-1	TRBJ2-1	.	14	CASSLGGPLNEQFF	TGCGCCAGCAGCTTGGGGGGCCCTTTAAATGAGCAGTTCTTC